One and the same sample provided the 29 T cell receptor beta chains below, sequenced in a study of blood T cells in healthy people across ages. Primed by a sample-barcoded 5' primer and a J-beta primer mix, a second PCR proceeded for 7 to 11 cycles. In TCRdb, the 5' RACE reads were re-called with MiXCR into one record per CDR3 protein. The sample has some 1.6 million distinct CDR3 sequences, roughly a third seen once. Sequences were obtained from blood. Every receptor here comes from a woman in her 30s in good health.

This clonotype was observed at least ten times. This sequence joins TRBV20-1 and TRBJ2-3; D remains ambiguous. Germline CDR1 and CDR2: DFQATT and SNEGSKA (reference sequence). The CDR3 extends over 12 amino acids. The ends were cut back, 3 bases at V and 4 bases at J, with 8 bases in the middle. The CDR3 loop reads CSASRESDTQYF. CDR3 coding DNA: TGCAGTGCTAGCCGTGAGTCAGATACGCAGTATTTT.

J is TRBJ1-2 and V is TRBV6-2 or TRBV6-3; 11 bases agree with TRBD1. Losses at the gene ends were 4 bases for V and 5 bases for J; bases not matched to a gene: 9. The CDR3 contains 16 residues. The germline gives CDR1 MNHEY, CDR2 SVGEGT. The chain's CDR3 is CASSFSGQGAMYGYTF. CDR3 in DNA: TGTGCCAGCAGTTTTTCCGGACAGGGGGCTATGTATGGCTACACCTTC.

The rearrangement uses TRBV20-1 and TRBJ2-7; possible D gene TRBD2, 6 bases. The better agreement between TRBJ2-5 and the DNA end casts doubt on the J call. CDR1 is DFQATT and CDR2 is SNEGSKA in the germline V gene (reference sequence). This CDR3 region has 17 residues. The CDR3 sequence is CSARSGVGRRGSETQYF. DNA of the CDR3: TGCAGTGCTAGATCGGGGGTCGGGCGGAGGGGCTCAGAGACCCAGTACTTC.

V and J are TRBV6-6 and TRBJ2-1; D is perhaps TRBD1 (6 bases). This CDR3 is 17 amino acids long. Trimming shortened V by 6 bases and J by 10 bases, and 28 bases separated the two germline ends. CDR1 is MNHNY, CDR2 SVGAGI, per germline (reference sequence). In DNA, the CDR3 is TGTGCCAGCAGCCTCCTTCCTGACAGGATTGCGGCAAGCGAGCAGTTCTTC. It specifies CASSLLPDRIAASEQFF.

This clonotype was seen ten or more times. The chain is built from TRBV18 and TRBJ2-1; D call uncertain. The CDR3 is made up of 13 amino acids. The V end was cut by 3 bases, the J end by 4 bases, with 7 bases between. Germline CDR1 KGHSH, CDR2 LQKENI. The CDR3 sequence: CASSPLGYNEQFF. The CDR3 DNA reads as TGTGCCAGCTCACCTCTGGGGTACAATGAGCAGTTCTTC.

J is TRBJ2-7 and V is TRBV19, with D hard to call. Trimming removed 6 bases from V and 3 bases from J, with 12 bases in between. The V gene's germline CDR1 is LNHDA and CDR2 SQIVND (reference sequence). CDR3 length: 13 residues. CDR3 coding DNA: TGTGCCAGTAGCCGTGGGAATTTCTACGAGCAGTACTTC. It specifies CASSRGNFYEQYF.

The V and J genes are TRBV29-1 and TRBJ1-2; maybe TRBD1 (6 bases). The CDR3 sequence is 15 residues long. Trimming took 6 bases from V and 4 from J, leaving 21 bases between them. Germline CDR1 and CDR2: SQVTM and ANQGSEA. The CDR3 region has the DNA TGCAGCGTGCCGACGGGACACGTCCTTACCTATGGCTACACCTTC. Translating gives CSVPTGHVLTYGYTF.

This clonotype was found a few times. This rearrangement joins TRBV29-1 to TRBJ1-1; D not resolved. The V end was cut by 4 bases, the J end by 3 bases, with 9 bases between. Per the germline V gene, CDR1 is SQVTM and CDR2 is ANQGSEA. CDR3 length: 12 residues. CDR3 region: CSVVGEHTEAFF. The CDR3 coding sequence is TGCAGCGTTGTGGGAGAGCACACTGAAGCTTTCTTT.

This clonotype has just a few counts. This chain connects TRBV7-2 to TRBJ2-7; D is undetermined. Between the trimmed V and J ends, which lost 5 bases and 2 bases, there was a span of 19 bases. Germline V gene data show CDR1 as SGHTA and CDR2 as FQGNSA. The CDR3 totals 16 residues. The CDR3 bases are TGTGCCAGCAGCCGTAACGTAGGGTCTGATGCCTACGAGCAGTACTTC. Its translation: CASSRNVGSDAYEQYF.

V is TRBV11-2 and J is TRBJ2-5; D is tentatively TRBD1 or TRBD2 (6 bases each). The DNA end is a closer match to TRBJ2-7, so the J assignment may be wrong. CDR1 and CDR2 from the germline V gene are SGHAT and FQNNGV. This CDR3 contains 14 residues. This chain's CDR3 is CASRGGDTPYEQYF. The CDR3 bases are TGTGCCAGCAGGGGCGGGGACACTCCCTACGAGCAGTACTTC.

There are a few counts of this clonotype. This chain connects TRBV5-6 to TRBJ2-3; D may be TRBD2 (5 bases). Trimming shortened V by 4 bases and J by 1 base, and 16 bases separated the two germline ends. This CDR3 region has 16 residues. Germline loops: CDR1 SGHDT, CDR2 YYEEEE. CDR3 in DNA: TGTGCCAGCAGCCCAGACCCTAACGGGGGCACAGATACGCAGTATTTT. This gives the protein CASSPDPNGGTDTQYF.

The chain couples TRBV7-3 to TRBJ2-1; D unclear. Germline CDR1 SGHTA, CDR2 FQGTGA. Trimming pared 8 bases from V and 9 bases from J, leaving 17 bases between. There are 13 residues in the CDR3. The CDR3 DNA is TGTGCCAGCGGCTACCTAGGCCATGCTGAGCAGTTCTTC. Amino acid sequence: CASGYLGHAEQFF.

This clonotype was detected a few times. The V and J genes are TRBV5-1 and TRBJ2-1, with a tentative D call TRBD1 (6 bases). Looked up from germline, CDR1 is SGHRS and CDR2 is YFSETQ. There are 15 residues in the CDR3. Trimming left V 0 bases short and J 7 bases short, with 14 bases between. CDR3 sequence (DNA): TGCGCCAGCAGCTTGGCTCCAGGGGCCGGGAATGAGCAGTTCTTC. It encodes CASSLAPGAGNEQFF.

This clonotype was seen more than once but under ten times. This sequence joins TRBV11-2 and TRBJ2-1, with D hard to call. V was cut by 4 bases and J by 6 bases, with 13 bases left in between. The CDR3 extends over 14 amino acids. CDR1 SGHAT and CDR2 FQNNGV come from the germline V gene. CDR3 sequence (DNA): TGTGCCAGCAGCTACACCACGGCCCTCAATGAGCAGTTCTTC. It is translated as CASSYTTALNEQFF.

V usage is TRBV24-1 and J usage is TRBJ2-1, with D tentatively TRBD1 (7 bases). Trimming removed 5 bases from V and 3 bases from J, with 22 bases in between. There are 18 residues in the CDR3. CDR1 KGHDR and CDR2 SFDVKD come from the germline V gene. In nucleotides, the CDR3 is TGTGCCACCAGTGGTCTACAGGGGAAGGAGGGCTACTACAATGAGCAGTTCTTC. Translation: CATSGLQGKEGYYNEQFF.

The table lists this clonotype with a few counts. One end of the junction does not line up with germline, which may come from a read error. The rearrangement joins TRBV2 to TRBJ2-1, with 10 bases identical to TRBD2. This CDR3 has 15 residues. Germline V gives CDR1 SNHLY, CDR2 FYNNEI. This CDR3 is CASREASGSYNEQFF. The DNA of the CDR3 is TGTGCCAGCAGGGAAGCTAGCGGGAGCTACAATGAGCAGTTCTTC.

To note about this clonotype: This clone may be a read error of a much larger clone one base away. The rearrangement uses TRBV7-9 and TRBJ2-3, with TRBD2 as a possible D gene (6 bases). CDR3 length: 14 residues. Germline CDR1 and CDR2: SEHNR and FQNEAQ (reference sequence). The CDR3 region is CSSSSGLPTDTQYF. DNA for the CDR3: TGTTCCAGCAGCTCCGGACTACCCACAGATACGCAGTATTTT.

With respect to this clonotype: An end of the junction differs from the germline gene, which may be a read error. This chain links TRBV18 with TRBJ2-1; no clear D. Germline loops: CDR1 KGHSH, CDR2 LQKENI. This CDR3 is 15 amino acids long. The CDR3 bases are TGTGCCAGCTCAAAACCCCGTGGCTCCTACAATGAGCGGTTCTTC. It yields the protein CASSKPRGSYNERFF.

The rearrangement joins TRBV20-1 to TRBJ2-5; D is uncertain. Germline V gene data show CDR1 as DFQATT and CDR2 as SNEGSKA (reference sequence). CDR3 length: 12 residues. V was clipped by 5 bases and J by 1 base, with 8 bases between them. CDR3 nucleotide sequence: TGCAGTGCTGCCGGGCCCCAAGAGACCCAGTACTTC. This codes for CSAAGPQETQYF.

As concerns this clonotype: This may come from a read error, since a much larger clone is one base off. The chain recombines TRBV4-2 with TRBJ2-1; D gene uncertain. V shed 1 base and J shed 13 bases, with 17 bases lying between them. This CDR3 is 14 amino acids long. Germline CDR1 is LGHNA and CDR2 is YNFKEQ. The CDR3 loop reads CASSQGETNTPQFF. As DNA, the CDR3 is TGTGCCAGCAGCCAAGGAGAGACCAATACTCCCCAGTTCTTC.

At least ten counts were recorded for this clonotype. The V gene is TRBV5-1, the J gene TRBJ2-5; a possible D gene is TRBD2 (6 bases). Between the trimmed V and J ends, which lost 0 bases and 1 base, there was a span of 13 bases. Germline CDR1 and CDR2: SGHRS and YFSETQ. There are 16 residues in the CDR3. The CDR3, as DNA: TGCGCCAGCAGCTTGGCCAGTGGAGGGCTCCAAGAGACCCAGTACTTC. Translated, it gives CASSLASGGLQETQYF.

This clonotype was counted at least ten times. The rearrangement links TRBV12-3 or TRBV12-4 to TRBJ2-3, with 16 bases fitting TRBD2. The CDR3 length is 17 residues. J gave up 4 bases and V 5 bases, and 6 bases lay outside the gene matches. DNA of the CDR3: TGTGCCAGCAGTCCAGGGACTAGCGGGGGGGACGCAGATACGCAGTATTTT. It encodes CASSPGTSGGDADTQYF.

The gene calls are TRBV6-5 and TRBJ1-4; 7 nucleotides agree with TRBD1. CDR1 and CDR2 (germline): MNHEY, SVGAGI. CDR3 length: 14 amino acids. Unmatched junction bases numbered 11, after V lost 6 bases and J lost 10 bases. The CDR3 is CASSDRVVSSKLFF. CDR3 coding DNA: TGTGCCAGCAGCGACAGGGTAGTAAGTTCAAAACTGTTTTTT.

V gene TRBV28 combines with J gene TRBJ1-1; D is undetermined. Trimming took off 8 bases at V and 0 bases at J, with 13 bases between the two ends. Per germline, CDR1 MDHEN and CDR2 SYDVKM. This CDR3 is 14 amino acids long. The CDR3 spells CASGRVGLNTEAFF. The CDR3 DNA reads TGTGCCAGCGGAAGAGTTGGACTGAACACTGAAGCTTTCTTT.

V usage is TRBV3-1 and J usage is TRBJ2-3, with 9 bases lining up with TRBD1. V was pared by 4 bases and J by 4 bases, with 6 bases of the junction left unmatched. The V gene's germline CDR1 is LGHDT and CDR2 YNNKEL (reference sequence). The CDR3 extends over 15 amino acids. In DNA form, the CDR3 reads TGTGCCAGCAGCCCCGGACAGGGGATCGCAGATACGCAGTATTTT. Protein product: CASSPGQGIADTQYF.

The chain uses TRBV3-1 and TRBJ2-3; 8 positions agree with TRBD2. The V and J ends lost 1 base and 5 bases, in that order; junction bases with no gene match: 5. Germline assignment: CDR1 LGHDT and CDR2 YNNKEL (reference sequence). CDR3 length: 15 amino acids. The CDR3 reads CASSQVGGAIDTQYF. The CDR3 DNA reads TGTGCCAGCAGCCAAGTCGGGGGGGCGATAGATACGCAGTATTTT.

The chain uses TRBV6-1 and TRBJ2-3; weak D call: TRBD2 (5 bases). V gave up 3 bases and J gave up 5 bases, with 18 bases separating them. The length of the CDR3 is 16 residues. The germline V gene encodes CDR1 MNHNS and CDR2 SASEGT. CDR3 sequence reads: CASSDGSKSGLDTQYF. The CDR3 region has the DNA TGTGCCAGCAGTGACGGGTCGAAGAGCGGCCTAGATACGCAGTATTTT.

On this clonotype: This may be a read error: a much more frequent sequence differs by one nucleotide. The chain employs TRBV12-3 or TRBV12-4 and TRBJ2-3; D may be TRBD2 (5 bases). The CDR3 runs to 14 residues. V was trimmed by 6 bases and J by 4 bases, leaving 14 bases between them. The chain's CDR3 is CASSPGIGADTQYF. CDR3 DNA sequence: TGTGCCAGCAGCCCCGGGATTGGCGCAGATACGCAGTATTTT.

This chain joins TRBV7-3 and TRBJ2-3; no definite D call. CDR3 length: 14 amino acids. V gave up 5 bases and J gave up 0 bases, with 9 bases separating them. The germline V gene encodes CDR1 SGHTA and CDR2 FQGTGA. The CDR3: CASSPELSTDTQYF. The CDR3 nucleotides are TGTGCCAGCAGCCCAGAACTAAGCACAGATACGCAGTATTTT.